The source of this T cell receptor (beta chain) is a study of T cells in Graves' hyperthyroidism and ophthalmopathy. Regarding the study as a whole: Most expanded thyroid clonotypes above 0.001 recurred in blood.

TCR beta CDR3 regions were amplified from RNA transcripts. RT-PCR in the first round (using the HTBI primer set) targeted the TCR CDR3. MiXCR, applied by TCRdb to the multiplex PCR reads, yields one record per CDR3 protein. This table holds hundreds of thousands of distinct CDR3 sequences, 15% to 20% found once. Trimming cost V 3 bases and J 5 bases; bases outside gene matches: 8. Germline CDR1 reads DFQATT; CDR2 reads SNEGSKA (reference sequence). The CDR3 contains 16 residues. Orbital computed tomography, thyroid ultrasound, serum thyroxine and TRAb, and clinical symptoms together informed the diagnoses. This clonotype was seen repeatedly, ten times or more. The antigen remains undetermined.

The V call is TRBV20-1, the J call TRBJ2-1; TRBD2 matches at 12 bases. Material: blood. This receptor was identified in a man between 40 and 49 years old with Graves' ophthalmopathy. CDR3 region: CSASRLAGARDNEQFF. The CDR3 DNA reads TGCAGTGCTAGCCGACTAGCGGGAGCAAGGGACAATGAGCAGTTCTTC.